Listed below are T cell receptor beta chains from one sample, sequenced in a study of cytomegalovirus exposure and HLA in healthy donors. Sequenced by immunoSEQ multiplex PCR; TCRdb stores in-frame clones only, minus some. The sample includes more than 85,000 clones, roughly 13% of them seen just once. Input material: PBMCs. Every receptor here comes from a man aged 40-50 years in good health and CMV-seropositive. Both conserved end residues are part of each CDR3. Each record gives: clone size, J gene, V gene, D gene, CDR3 DNA, CDR3 protein. The D gene is left open where the match is weak. Part of the rows lack a size; the others show once, few, many or a class for expanded clones.

>few|TRBJ2-1|TRBV7-2|TRBD2
TGTGCATCCTCTTCTGGGGGAGGGCCCGCTGAGCAGTTCTTC
CASSSGGGPAEQFF
>-|TRBJ1-5|TRBV5-1|TRBD1
TGCGCCAGCAGCTTGGGGCCCCAGGGGGCCGATCAGCCCCAGCATTTT
CASSLGPQGADQPQHF
>few|TRBJ2-3|TRBV5-1|TRBD2
TGCGCCAGCAGCCCACTAGCGGGAGGAACAGATACGCAGTATTTT
CASSPLAGGTDTQYF
>few|TRBJ2-2|TRBV11-2|TRBD1
TGTGCCAGCAGCTTGGGGACAGGGATAAACACCGGGGAGCTGTTTTTT
CASSLGTGINTGELFF
>few|TRBJ2-3|TRBV5-1|-
TGCGCCAGCAGCTTGGTCGGGATTAGGACAGATACGCAGTATTTT
CASSLVGIRTDTQYF
>-|TRBJ1-6|TRBV9|-
TGTGCCAGCAGCGTACAAGGGAGTAATTCACCCCTCCACTTT
CASSVQGSNSPLHF
>-|TRBJ2-7|TRBV7-8|-
TGTGCCAGCAGCTTAGAGAAGGACAGCAGAACCTACGAGCAGTACTTC
CASSLEKDSRTYEQYF
>few|TRBJ2-5|TRBV14|TRBD2
TGTGCCAGCAGCCCCCTAGGGGCGGGAGCTTCGGAGACCCAGTACTTC
CASSPLGAGASETQYF
>few|TRBJ2-3|TRBV29-1|-
TGCAGCGTTGATGGCCAGGGGCCAGATACGCAGTATTTT
CSVDGQGPDTQYF
>-|TRBJ2-6|TRBV5-1|-
TGCGCCAGCAGCCTAGGACTGTCCTCTGGGGCCAACGTCCTGACTTTC
CASSLGLSSGANVLTF
>few|TRBJ2-2|TRBV15|TRBD1
TGTGCCACCAGCATACGACAGGGATCGGCCTGGGAGCTGTTTTTT
CATSIRQGSAWELFF
>-|TRBJ2-7|TRBV4-3|TRBD1
TGCGCCAGCAGCTCAGACAGGGTGAACGAGCAGTACTTC
CASSSDRVNEQYF
>-|TRBJ1-4|TRBV27|-
TGTGCCAGCAGTCCCGGGGATTCGAATGAAAAACTGTTTTTT
CASSPGDSNEKLFF
>-|TRBJ1-4|TRBV18|-
TGTGCCAGCTCACCAAGCATCCAAACTAATGAAAAACTGTTTTTT
CASSPSIQTNEKLFF
>few|TRBJ2-1|TRBV9|TRBD1
TGTGCCAGCAGCGTCGGACAGGGGGTATACAATGAGCAGTTCTTC
CASSVGQGVYNEQFF
>-|TRBJ1-4|TRBV28|-
TGTGCCAGCAGTTTGGTTAGGCAGGGTCGGGAGGAAAAACTGTTTTTT
CASSLVRQGREEKLFF
>-|TRBJ2-7|TRBV25-1|-
TGTGCCAGCAGTGAACTGCTAGCAGAAACGTACGAGCAGTACTTC
CASSELLAETYEQYF
>once|TRBJ2-1|TRBV7-9|TRBD2
TGTGCCAGCAGCCATCTCTGGACTAGCGGGGGGAATGAGCAGTTCTTC
CASSHLWTSGGNEQFF
>few|TRBJ2-7|TRBV5-6|-
TGTGCCAGCAGCTTGTGGGGAGTCCCCTACGAGCAGTACTTC
CASSLWGVPYEQYF